What follows are 10 T cell receptor beta chains derived from one specimen sequenced in a study of blood T cell repertoires in COVID-19. TCRdb's copy holds only in-frame clones and misses some; the assay was immunoSEQ multiplex PCR. The sample records a few hundred thousand clones, around 87% being singletons. Source material: peripheral blood. The source is a woman aged 50 to 65 with acute or convalescent COVID-19.

The gene calls are TRBV5-1 and TRBJ2-3; a weak D match, TRBD1 (6 bases). With 3 bases removed from V and 2 bases from J, the gap between germline ends came to 10 bases. Per the germline V gene, CDR1 is SGHRS and CDR2 is YFSETQ. The CDR3 spans 14 residues. The CDR3 DNA follows: TGCGCCAGCAGCTACAGGGATCCCACAGATACGCAGTATTTT. Protein: CASSYRDPTDTQYF.

This sequence joins TRBV7-2 and TRBJ1-4; D possibly corresponds to TRBD1 (5 bases). The CDR3 runs 16 residues. Trimming took off 5 bases at V and 5 bases at J, with 18 bases between the two ends. CDR1 and CDR2 from the germline V gene are SGHTA and FQGNSA. The CDR3 sequence is CASSPPLGGANEKLFF. The CDR3 coding sequence is TGTGCCAGCAGCCCCCCGCTGGGCGGGGCCAATGAAAAACTGTTTTTT.

This clone was seen more than once but under ten times. V gene TRBV23-1 combines with J gene TRBJ1-4; the match to TRBD1 covers 8 bases. TRBV23-1 is an ORF, with its function uncertain. The CDR3 spans 13 residues. The V and J ends lost 10 bases and 7 bases, in that order; junction bases with no gene match: 8. CDR3 sequence (DNA): TGCGCCAAAAACAGGGGGTTATTTGAAAAACTGTTTTTT. As protein: CAKNRGLFEKLFF.

The V call is TRBV18, the J call TRBJ1-1; D possibly corresponds to TRBD1 (6 bases). The germline CDR1 and CDR2 sequences are KGHSH and LQKENI. CDR3 length: 15 residues. V shed 2 bases and J shed 0 bases, with 10 bases lying between them. CDR3: CASSPFYRVNTEAFF. The CDR3 nucleotides read TGTGCCAGCTCACCATTTTACAGGGTGAACACTGAAGCTTTCTTT.

This CDR3 reads CSARDKRGLFF. The CDR3, as DNA: TGCAGTGCTAGAGATAAAAGGGGACTGTTTTTT. The chain recombines TRBV20-1 with TRBJ1-4, with D perhaps TRBD1 (5 bases). CDR3 size: 11 residues. Between the trimmed V and J ends, which lost 0 bases and 13 bases, there was a span of 9 bases. Germline loops: CDR1 DFQATT, CDR2 SNEGSKA (reference sequence).

This chain uses TRBV19 with TRBJ2-1; the D gene is possibly TRBD2 (6 bases). Per germline, CDR1 LNHDA and CDR2 SQIVND (reference sequence). The CDR3 has 13 amino acids. The V end lost 8 bases, the J end lost 9 bases, and 17 bases lay between the germline ends. This CDR3 reads CASRVAEFSEQFF. Written as DNA, the CDR3 is TGTGCCAGTCGGGTAGCGGAGTTTAGTGAGCAGTTCTTC.

This rearrangement joins TRBV6-1 to TRBJ1-5; D is uncertain. This CDR3 is built from 15 residues. The V end was cut by 3 bases, the J end by 3 bases, with 12 bases between. Germline CDR1 MNHNS, CDR2 SASEGT. This CDR3 reads CASSERPSNNQPQHF. In nucleotides, the CDR3 is TGTGCCAGCAGTGAGCGTCCGAGTAACAATCAGCCCCAGCATTTT.

The chain links TRBV3-1 (or the pseudogene TRBV3-2) to TRBJ2-7, with D perhaps matching TRBD1 (5 bases). Per the germline V gene, CDR1 is LGHDT and CDR2 is YNNKEL (reference sequence). This CDR3 is 16 amino acids long. The ends were cut back, 0 bases at V and 3 bases at J, with 15 bases in the middle. CDR3 bases: TGTGCCAGCAGCCAAGACAAGATTCCAGGGAACTACGAGCAGTACTTC. This sequence encodes CASSQDKIPGNYEQYF.

The chain is built from TRBV28 and TRBJ1-3; 9 bases line up with TRBD1. There are 15 residues in the CDR3. The J segment lost 3 bases and the V segment lost 7 bases, leaving 7 bases of the junction unmatched. The germline gives CDR1 MDHEN, CDR2 SYDVKM. CDR3: CASTNGQGIGNTIYF. The CDR3, as DNA: TGTGCCAGCACCAACGGACAGGGGATTGGAAACACCATATATTTT.

The V and J genes are TRBV27 and TRBJ2-1, with TRBD2 matching over 8 bases. CDR1 is MNHEY, CDR2 SMNVEV, per germline (reference sequence). V trimming: 5 bases; J trimming: 1 base; junction bases outside the gene matches: 10. The CDR3 consists of 17 residues. CDR3 bases: TGTGCCAGCAGTGTGACCTCGGGGGGGAGTTCCTACAATGAGCAGTTCTTC. It translates to CASSVTSGGSSYNEQFF.